The 17 T cell receptor beta chains reported below all come from one sample, sequenced in a study of blood T cell repertoires in COVID-19. Generated by immunoSEQ multiplex PCR, the TCRdb table keeps only in-frame clones and is missing some. The sample yields about 480,000 clones, 89% seen once. The material sequenced was peripheral blood. These receptors came from a man younger than 30 with COVID-19, enrolled during active disease.

The rearrangement uses TRBV10-3 and TRBJ2-1, with D perhaps matching TRBD1 (5 bases). Trimming took 4 bases from V and 7 from J, leaving 11 bases between them. Germline CDR1 is ENHRY and CDR2 is SYGVKD. This CDR3 is 13 amino acids long. CDR3 region: CAISAVGHNEQFF. The CDR3 DNA follows: TGTGCCATCAGTGCGGTGGGGCATAATGAGCAGTTCTTC.

This chain connects TRBV19 to TRBJ1-6; D is possibly TRBD1 (6 bases). The CDR3 spans 14 residues. Trimming took 6 bases from V and 8 from J, leaving 14 bases between them. Germline loops: CDR1 LNHDA, CDR2 SQIVND (reference sequence). For the CDR3, the DNA is TGTGCCAGTAGCCCGGACAGAGGGGATTCACCCCTCCACTTT. Its translation is CASSPDRGDSPLHF. The full variable domain, completed using reference TRBV19 and TRBJ1-6, is DGGITQSPKYLFRKEGQNVTLSCEQNLNHDAMYWYRQDPGQGLRLIYYSQIVNDFQKGDIAEGYSVSREKKESFPLTVTSAQKNPTAFYLCASSPDRGDSPLHFGNGTRLTVT.

The DNA for the CDR3 is TGCGCCAGCAGCATGACAGGGGAAAATACCGGGGAGCTGTTTTTT. Translation: CASSMTGENTGELFF. This sequence joins TRBV5-1 and TRBJ2-2, with 8 bases aligning to TRBD1. Losses at the gene ends were 4 bases for V and 5 bases for J; bases not matched to a gene: 7. CDR3 size: 15 residues. CDR1 SGHRS and CDR2 YFSETQ come from the germline V gene.

This chain uses TRBV2 with TRBJ2-5; a weak D match, TRBD1 (5 bases). V lost 4 bases to trimming and J lost 0 bases, with 9 bases between them. CDR3 length equals 14 residues. The germline gives CDR1 SNHLY, CDR2 FYNNEI. The DNA for the CDR3 is TGTGCCAGCAGTGTGGGGCAGTACCAAGAGACCCAGTACTTC. It codes for CASSVGQYQETQYF.

The chain is built from TRBV7-3 and TRBJ2-4; possibly TRBD1 for D (5 bases). The CDR3 length is 13 residues. Germline V gives CDR1 SGHTA, CDR2 FQGTGA. V was trimmed by 5 bases and J by 5 bases, leaving 10 bases between them. The CDR3 coding sequence is TGTGCCAGCAGCCCCGCGACAGAAAACATTCAGTACTTC. Amino acid sequence: CASSPATENIQYF.

This sequence joins TRBV6-5 and TRBJ1-5, with D perhaps matching TRBD1 (6 bases). V was pared by 8 bases and J by 2 bases, with 16 bases between. This CDR3 spans 15 amino acids. The germline gives CDR1 MNHEY, CDR2 SVGAGI. The CDR3 spells CASALGGRGNQPQHF. CDR3 nucleotides: TGTGCCAGCGCCTTAGGGGGTAGAGGCAATCAGCCCCAGCATTTT.

This clone was seen only once. The rearrangement links TRBV4-2 to TRBJ2-5; a weak D match, TRBD1 (6 bases). Germline CDR1 is LGHNA and CDR2 is YNFKEQ. This CDR3 spans 14 amino acids. Trimming stripped 1 base from V and 5 bases from J, with 11 bases between. The DNA for the CDR3 is TGTGCCAGCAGCCAAGGGGGGCTATCGGAGACCCAGTACTTC. It specifies CASSQGGLSETQYF.

The chain couples TRBV6-5 to TRBJ1-6; D uncertain. CDR3 length equals 15 residues. Trimming removed 0 bases from V and 12 bases from J, with 15 bases in between. Germline V gene data show CDR1 as MNHEY and CDR2 as SVGAGI. The CDR3 is CASSYSRPREGPLHF. CDR3 nucleotide sequence: TGTGCCAGCAGTTACTCGAGGCCCCGGGAGGGACCCCTCCACTTT.

This clone came up once. This chain links TRBV4-1 with TRBJ1-2; D is undetermined. Germline assignment: CDR1 MGHRA and CDR2 YSYEKL. This CDR3 has 16 residues. V gave up 0 bases and J gave up 4 bases, with 15 bases separating them. The CDR3: CASSQDLERRVYGYTF. CDR3 in DNA: TGCGCCAGCAGCCAAGATTTAGAACGGAGAGTCTATGGCTACACCTTC.

The V call is TRBV24-1, the J call TRBJ2-1, with D tentatively TRBD2 (5 bases). The CDR3 is 15 residues long. V gave up 3 bases and J gave up 4 bases, with 12 bases separating them. The V gene's germline CDR1 is KGHDR and CDR2 SFDVKD. This CDR3 reads CATSDSGYNYNEQFF. The CDR3 DNA sequence: TGTGCCACCAGTGATAGCGGATATAATTACAATGAGCAGTTCTTC.

The rearrangement uses TRBV5-1 and TRBJ2-3; TRBD1 is a possible D gene (5 bases). CDR3 length equals 14 residues. V was cut by 2 bases and J by 5 bases, with 12 bases left in between. The V gene's germline CDR1 is SGHRS and CDR2 YFSETQ. This chain's CDR3 is CASSFGPRGDTQYF. The DNA of the CDR3 is TGCGCCAGCAGCTTCGGGCCAAGGGGAGATACGCAGTATTTT.

The chain joins TRBV6-5 to TRBJ1-2; 7 bases match TRBD1. The CDR3 totals 14 residues. Germline loops: CDR1 MNHEY, CDR2 SVGAGI. V was pared by 4 bases and J by 3 bases, with 5 bases of the junction left unmatched. The CDR3 DNA reads as TGTGCCAGCAGTTGGGACAGCTCCGACTATGGCTACACCTTC. It encodes CASSWDSSDYGYTF.

V and J are TRBV27 and TRBJ2-1; 7 positions match TRBD2. This CDR3 has 17 amino acids. Germline V gives CDR1 MNHEY, CDR2 SMNVEV (reference sequence). V lost 7 bases and J lost 0; bases outside the gene matches: 12. CDR3 protein: CASNLAGVQGSYNEQFF. CDR3 nucleotide sequence: TGTGCCAGCAACTTGGCGGGAGTTCAGGGCTCCTACAATGAGCAGTTCTTC.

V is TRBV24-1 and J is TRBJ1-2, with D tentatively TRBD1 (6 bases). Germline V gene lookup returns CDR1 KGHDR and CDR2 SFDVKD. CDR3 length: 18 amino acids. Deletions cut 4 bases from V and 5 bases from J, with 25 bases between. The CDR3 reads CATSEAHPTQGRGYGYTF. The CDR3 DNA is TGTGCCACCAGTGAGGCTCACCCAACTCAGGGGAGAGGGTATGGCTACACCTTC.

This clone was detected a few times. This sequence joins TRBV2 and TRBJ2-2, with TRBD2 matching 7 bases. With V trimmed by 7 bases and J by 1 base, 3 bases remained unmatched. The CDR3 covers 14 residues. Germline loops: CDR1 SNHLY, CDR2 FYNNEI. The CDR3 protein is CASILAVNTGELFF. The CDR3 region has the DNA TGTGCCAGCATCCTAGCGGTGAACACCGGGGAGCTGTTTTTT.

This chain uses TRBV10-2 with TRBJ2-5; TRBD1 or TRBD2 may be the D gene (9 bases each). CDR3 length equals 17 residues. Between the trimmed V and J ends, which lost 6 bases and 3 bases, there was a span of 23 bases. Germline values: CDR1 WSHSY, CDR2 SAAADI. The CDR3 protein is CASSGQGMAGGEETQYF. CDR3 nucleotide sequence: TGCGCCAGCAGCGGACAGGGGATGGCGGGGGGGGAAGAGACCCAGTACTTC.

As for this clone: In the same sample, other DNA sequences code for this CDR3. J is TRBJ2-1 and V is TRBV5-1; 9 bases fit TRBD1. J gave up 3 bases and V 4 bases, and 5 bases lay outside the gene matches. Germline lookup yields CDR1 SGHRS and CDR2 YFSETQ. This CDR3 contains 15 residues. The CDR3 sequence is CASSRGQGGYNEQFF. CDR3 coding DNA: TGCGCCAGCAGCCGGGGACAGGGAGGCTACAATGAGCAGTTCTTC.